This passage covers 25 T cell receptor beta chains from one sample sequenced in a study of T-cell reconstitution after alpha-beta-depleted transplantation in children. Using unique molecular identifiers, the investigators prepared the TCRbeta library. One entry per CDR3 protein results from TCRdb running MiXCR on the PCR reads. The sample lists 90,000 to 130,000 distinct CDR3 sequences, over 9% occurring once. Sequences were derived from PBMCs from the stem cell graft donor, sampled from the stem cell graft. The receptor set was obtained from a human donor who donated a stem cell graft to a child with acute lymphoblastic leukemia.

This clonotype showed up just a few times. The DNA of the CDR3 is TGTGCCAGCAGCAAAGGCGACGGGGGCGCGGGCTATGGCTACACCTTC. Its protein is CASSKGDGGAGYGYTF. V usage is TRBV21-1 and J usage is TRBJ1-2; the table's D call TRBD1 went unverified against the DNA. TRBV21-1 is a listed pseudogene. CDR3 size: 16 residues.

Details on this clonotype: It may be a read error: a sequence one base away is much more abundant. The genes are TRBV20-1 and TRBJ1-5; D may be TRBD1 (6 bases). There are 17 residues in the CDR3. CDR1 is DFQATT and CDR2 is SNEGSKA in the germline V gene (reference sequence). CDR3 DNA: TGCTGTGCTGGAGGGGGATTTGGGGATTATAGCAATCAGCCCCAGCATTTT. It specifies CCAGGGFGDYSNQPQHF.

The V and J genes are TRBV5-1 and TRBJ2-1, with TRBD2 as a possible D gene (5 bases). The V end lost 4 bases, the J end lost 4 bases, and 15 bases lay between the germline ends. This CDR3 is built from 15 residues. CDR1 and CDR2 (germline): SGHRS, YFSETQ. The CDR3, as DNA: TGCGCCAGCAGCCCGACGGGGATGGAGTACAATGAGCAGTTCTTC. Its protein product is CASSPTGMEYNEQFF.

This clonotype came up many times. The CDR3 bases are TGCGCCAGCAGCGAAGGACAGGGTCCCAATTCACCCCTCCACTTT. Its protein product is CASSEGQGPNSPLHF. The V gene is TRBV5-1, the J gene TRBJ1-6, with 8 bases identical to TRBD1. Germline assignment: CDR1 SGHRS and CDR2 YFSETQ. V gave up 4 bases and J gave up 7 bases; unmatched junction bases: 7. This CDR3 has 15 amino acids.

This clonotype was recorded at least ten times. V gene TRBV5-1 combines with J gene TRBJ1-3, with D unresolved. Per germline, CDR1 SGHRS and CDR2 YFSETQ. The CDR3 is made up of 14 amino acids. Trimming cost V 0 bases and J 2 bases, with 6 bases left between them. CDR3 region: CASSLEPAGNTIYF. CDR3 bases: TGCGCCAGCAGCTTGGAACCGGCTGGAAACACCATATATTTT.

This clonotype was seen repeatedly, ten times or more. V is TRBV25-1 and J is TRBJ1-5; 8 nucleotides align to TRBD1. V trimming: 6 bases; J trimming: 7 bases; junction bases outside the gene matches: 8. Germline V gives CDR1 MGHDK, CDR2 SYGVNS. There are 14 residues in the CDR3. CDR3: CASSQSGGGQPQHF. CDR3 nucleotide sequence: TGTGCCAGCAGCCAATCAGGGGGCGGGCAGCCCCAGCATTTT.

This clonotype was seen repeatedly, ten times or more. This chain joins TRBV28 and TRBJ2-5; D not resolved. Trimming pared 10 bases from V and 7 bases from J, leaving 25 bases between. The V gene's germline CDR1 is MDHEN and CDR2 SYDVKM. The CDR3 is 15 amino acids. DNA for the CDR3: TGTGCCACCCTCCGCCCCGGCGCGACATATAGGACCCAGTACTTC. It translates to CATLRPGATYRTQYF.

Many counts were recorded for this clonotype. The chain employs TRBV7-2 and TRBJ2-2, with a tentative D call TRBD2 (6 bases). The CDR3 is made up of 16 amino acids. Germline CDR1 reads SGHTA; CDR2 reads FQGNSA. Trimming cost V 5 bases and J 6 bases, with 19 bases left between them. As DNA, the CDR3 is TGTGCCAGCAGCCTTACCACCGGGAGAGGGTCCGGGGAGCTGTTTTTT. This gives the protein CASSLTTGRGSGELFF.

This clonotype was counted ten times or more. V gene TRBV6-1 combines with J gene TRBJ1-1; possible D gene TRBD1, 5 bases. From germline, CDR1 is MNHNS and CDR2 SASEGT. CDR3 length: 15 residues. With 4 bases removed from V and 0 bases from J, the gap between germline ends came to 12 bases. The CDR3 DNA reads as TGTGCCAGCAGTGGAGGCCCGGGGGTGAACACTGAAGCTTTCTTT. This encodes CASSGGPGVNTEAFF.

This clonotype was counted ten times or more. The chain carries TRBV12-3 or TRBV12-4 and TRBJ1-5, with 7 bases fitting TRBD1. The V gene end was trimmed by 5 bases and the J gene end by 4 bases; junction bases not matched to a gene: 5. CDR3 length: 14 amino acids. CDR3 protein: CASSLGQVNQPQHF. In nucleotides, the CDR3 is TGTGCCAGCAGTCTTGGACAGGTTAATCAGCCCCAGCATTTT.

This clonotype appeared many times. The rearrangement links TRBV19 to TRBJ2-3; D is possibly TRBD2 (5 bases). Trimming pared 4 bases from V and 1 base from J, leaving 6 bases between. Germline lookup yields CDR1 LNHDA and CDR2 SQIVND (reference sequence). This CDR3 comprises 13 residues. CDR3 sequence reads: CASSTGGTDTQYF. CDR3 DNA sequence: TGTGCCAGTAGTACCGGGGGCACAGATACGCAGTATTTT. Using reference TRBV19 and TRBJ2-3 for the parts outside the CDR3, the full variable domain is DGGITQSPKYLFRKEGQNVTLSCEQNLNHDAMYWYRQDPGQGLRLIYYSQIVNDFQKGDIAEGYSVSREKKESFPLTVTSAQKNPTAFYLCASSTGGTDTQYFGPGTRLTVL.

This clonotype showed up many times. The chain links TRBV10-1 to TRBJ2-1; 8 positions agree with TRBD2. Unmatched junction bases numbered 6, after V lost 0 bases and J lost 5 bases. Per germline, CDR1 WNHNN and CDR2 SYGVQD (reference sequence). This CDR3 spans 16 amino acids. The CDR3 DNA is TGCGCCAGCAGTGAGTCGAGTCTAGCGGGCCACAATGAGCAGTTCTTC. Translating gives CASSESSLAGHNEQFF.

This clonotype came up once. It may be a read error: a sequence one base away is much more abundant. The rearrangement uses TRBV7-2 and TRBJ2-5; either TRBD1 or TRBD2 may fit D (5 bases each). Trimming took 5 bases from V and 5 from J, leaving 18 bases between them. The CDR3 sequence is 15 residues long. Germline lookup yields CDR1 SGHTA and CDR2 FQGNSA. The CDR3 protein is CASSLSVGVRETQYF. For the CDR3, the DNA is TGTGCCAGCAGCCTTAGCGTGGGGGTAAGGGAGACCCAGTACTTC.

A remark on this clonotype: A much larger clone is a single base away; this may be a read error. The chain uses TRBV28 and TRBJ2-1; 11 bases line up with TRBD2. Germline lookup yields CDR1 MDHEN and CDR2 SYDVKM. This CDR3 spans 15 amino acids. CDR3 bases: TGTGCCAGCAGTGGGGGACTAGCGGAGTACAATGAGCAGCTCTTC. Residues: CASSGGLAEYNEQLF.

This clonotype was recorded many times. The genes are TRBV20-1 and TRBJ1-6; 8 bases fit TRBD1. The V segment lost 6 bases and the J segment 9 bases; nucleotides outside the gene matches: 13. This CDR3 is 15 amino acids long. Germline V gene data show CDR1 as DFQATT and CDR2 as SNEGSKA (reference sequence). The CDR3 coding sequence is TGCAGTGCCGTCCAGACCGGGACAGGTAGTTCACCCCTCCACTTT. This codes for CSAVQTGTGSSPLHF.

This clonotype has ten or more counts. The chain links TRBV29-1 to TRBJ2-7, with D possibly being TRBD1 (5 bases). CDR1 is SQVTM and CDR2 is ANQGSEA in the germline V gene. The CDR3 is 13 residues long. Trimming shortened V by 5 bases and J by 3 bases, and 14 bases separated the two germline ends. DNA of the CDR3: TGCAGCGTTCTCTCCTCTGACAGCTACGAGCAGTACTTC. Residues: CSVLSSDSYEQYF.

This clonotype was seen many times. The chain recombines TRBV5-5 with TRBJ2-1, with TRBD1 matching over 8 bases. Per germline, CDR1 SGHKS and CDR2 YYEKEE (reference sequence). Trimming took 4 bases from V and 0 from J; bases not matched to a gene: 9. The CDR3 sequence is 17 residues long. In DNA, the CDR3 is TGTGCCAGCAGCCTGGACATGACAGGGGCCTCCTACAATGAGCAGTTCTTC. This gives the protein CASSLDMTGASYNEQFF.

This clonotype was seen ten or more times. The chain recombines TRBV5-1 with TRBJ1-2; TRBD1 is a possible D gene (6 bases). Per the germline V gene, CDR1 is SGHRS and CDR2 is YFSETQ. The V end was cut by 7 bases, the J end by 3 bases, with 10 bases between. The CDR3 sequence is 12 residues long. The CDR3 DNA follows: TGCGCCAGCTCCTCAGGGGACTATGGCTACACCTTC. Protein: CASSSGDYGYTF.

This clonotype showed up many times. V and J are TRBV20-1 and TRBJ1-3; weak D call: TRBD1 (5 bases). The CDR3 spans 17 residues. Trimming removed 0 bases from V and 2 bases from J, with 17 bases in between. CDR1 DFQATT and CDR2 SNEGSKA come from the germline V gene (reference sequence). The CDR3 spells CSAREYSGRPAGNTIYF. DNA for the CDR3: TGCAGTGCTAGAGAATACTCAGGGCGTCCCGCTGGAAACACCATATATTTT.

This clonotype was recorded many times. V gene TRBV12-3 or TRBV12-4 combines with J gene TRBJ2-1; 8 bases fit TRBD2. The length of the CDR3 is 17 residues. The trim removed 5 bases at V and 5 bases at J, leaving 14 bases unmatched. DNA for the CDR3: TGTGCCAGCAGTCCCTCCGGCGGGGGACTAGGGGACAATGAGCAGTTCTTC. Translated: CASSPSGGGLGDNEQFF.

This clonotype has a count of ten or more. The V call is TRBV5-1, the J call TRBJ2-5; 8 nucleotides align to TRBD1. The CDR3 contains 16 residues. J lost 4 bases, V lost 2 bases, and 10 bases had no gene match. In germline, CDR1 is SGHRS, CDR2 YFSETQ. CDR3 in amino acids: CASSFTASGGGETQYF. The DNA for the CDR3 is TGCGCCAGCAGCTTCACAGCGTCAGGGGGCGGAGAGACCCAGTACTTC. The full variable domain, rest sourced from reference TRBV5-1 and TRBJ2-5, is KAGVTQTPRYLIKTRGQQVTLSCSPISGHRSVSWYQQTPGQGLQFLFEYFSETQRNKGNFPGRFSGRQFSNSRSEMNVSTLELGDSALYLCASSFTASGGGETQYFGPGTRLLVL.

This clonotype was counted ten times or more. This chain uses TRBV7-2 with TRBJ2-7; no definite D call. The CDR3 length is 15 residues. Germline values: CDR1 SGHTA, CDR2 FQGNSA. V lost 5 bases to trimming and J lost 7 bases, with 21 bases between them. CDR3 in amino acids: CASSPYDGSVQEQYF. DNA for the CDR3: TGTGCCAGCAGCCCCTACGACGGGTCAGTACAGGAGCAGTACTTC.

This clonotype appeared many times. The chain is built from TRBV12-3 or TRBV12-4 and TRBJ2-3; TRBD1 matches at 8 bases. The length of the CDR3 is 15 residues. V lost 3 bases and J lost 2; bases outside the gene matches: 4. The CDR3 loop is CASSFGDRSTDTQYF. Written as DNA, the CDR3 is TGTGCCAGCAGTTTCGGGGACAGGTCCACAGATACGCAGTATTTT.

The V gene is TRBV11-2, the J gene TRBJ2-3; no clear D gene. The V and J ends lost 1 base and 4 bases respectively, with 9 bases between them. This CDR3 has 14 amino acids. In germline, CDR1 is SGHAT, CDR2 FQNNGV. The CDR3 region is CASSLATPADTQYF. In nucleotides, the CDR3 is TGTGCCAGCAGCTTAGCTACTCCGGCAGATACGCAGTATTTT.

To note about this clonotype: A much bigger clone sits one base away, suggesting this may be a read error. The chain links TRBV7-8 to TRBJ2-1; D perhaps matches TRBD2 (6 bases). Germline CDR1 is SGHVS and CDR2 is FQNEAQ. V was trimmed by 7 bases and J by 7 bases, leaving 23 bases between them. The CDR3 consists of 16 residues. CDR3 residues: CASTTAGRQSRNEQFF. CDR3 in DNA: TGTGCCAGCACGACTGCAGGGAGGCAGTCCCGAAATGAGCAGTTCTTC.